This T cell receptor beta chain appears in the sequencing data of a study of shared clonotypes between healthy human individuals. General study points: Clonotypes shared by all four donors outscored non-shared clonotypes in generation probability.

Sequencing used immunoSEQ multiplex PCR; TCRdb keeps in-frame clones, though not all of them. The table lists 2 million to 3 million clones, roughly 93% of them singletons. Details on this clone: Its antigen is as yet unknown.

This CDR3 comprises 15 residues. V was clipped by 6 bases and J by 0 bases, with 12 bases between them. From germline, CDR1 is MNHEY and CDR2 SVGAGI. The sample consisted of naive CD4+ T cells from PBMCs. Subset indicated: CD45RA+ positively selected. The TCR was taken from a man aged 18 to 35 in good health. Some clones in this sample may be carry-over from other donors' samples. The chain links TRBV6-5 to TRBJ1-3; the D is unclear. The CDR3 spells CASSPPASSGNTIYF. The CDR3 DNA reads as TGTGCCAGCAGCCCTCCTGCCTCCTCTGGAAACACCATATATTTT.